The clone carrying this TCR beta chain was recorded a few times. Trimming shortened V by 6 bases and J by 7 bases, and 15 bases separated the two germline ends. Germline assignment: CDR1 LNHDA and CDR2 SQIVND (reference sequence). The CDR3 runs 13 residues. The data were taken from a study of blood T cell repertoires in COVID-19. For the study at large: The United States, Italy and Spain supplied acute and convalescent COVID-19 samples. Sample material is recorded as cDNA or gDNA derived from T cells, B-cell-depleted T cells, or PBMCs.

Per the original methods: Reference gene primer amplification gave estimated nucleated cell counts. TCRdb keeps only in-frame clones here, not all; method: immunoSEQ multiplex PCR. V and J calls plus clone size are reproduced from that table; the DNA served to infer D and trimming. The sample carries about 53,000 clones, roughly 79% recorded once. This TCR came from a human donor in a cohort sampled during active COVID-19. Specimen: peripheral blood. The chain carries TRBV19 and TRBJ1-2; D is perhaps TRBD1 (6 bases). CDR3 loop: CASSVTGTAGYTF. For the CDR3, the DNA is TGTGCCAGTAGCGTCACAGGGACGGCTGGCTACACCTTC.